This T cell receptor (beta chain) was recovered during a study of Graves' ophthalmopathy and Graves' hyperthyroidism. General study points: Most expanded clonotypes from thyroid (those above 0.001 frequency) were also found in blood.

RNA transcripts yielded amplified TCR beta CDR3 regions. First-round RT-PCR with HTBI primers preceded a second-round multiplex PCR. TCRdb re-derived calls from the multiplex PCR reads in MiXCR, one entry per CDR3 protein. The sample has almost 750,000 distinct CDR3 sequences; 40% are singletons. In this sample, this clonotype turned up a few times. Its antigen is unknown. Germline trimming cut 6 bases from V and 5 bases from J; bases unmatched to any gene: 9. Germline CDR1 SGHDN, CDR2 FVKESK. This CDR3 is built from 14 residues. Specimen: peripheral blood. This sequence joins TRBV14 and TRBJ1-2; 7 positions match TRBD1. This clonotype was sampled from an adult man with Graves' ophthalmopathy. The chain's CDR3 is CASRDGTALYGYTF. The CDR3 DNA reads TGTGCCAGCAGGGATGGGACAGCCCTTTATGGCTACACCTTC.